These T cell receptor beta chains were read from a single sample in a study of cytomegalovirus exposure and HLA in healthy donors. This table comes from immunoSEQ multiplex PCR, and its TCRdb copy is limited to in-frame clones, with some not included. The sample contains roughly 84,000 clones, roughly 91% of which appear only once. The sample consisted of PBMCs. These receptors originate from a man aged 25-45 years in good health and CMV-seronegative. CDR3s include the opening cysteine and the closing phenylalanine or tryptophan. A D gene is named only where the DNA matches it firmly. Size is omitted from some rows. Given values are once, few, many or a class for expanded clones.

j_call d_call v_call clone_size cdr3_nt cdr3_aa
TRBJ1-2 TRBD1 TRBV6-1 NA TGTGCCAGCAGTGTACAGGGGATTTCTAACTATGGCTACACCTTC CASSVQGISNYGYTF
TRBJ2-1 NA TRBV6-6 NA TGTGCCAGCAGTTACACGGTCAATGAGCAGTTCTTC CASSYTVNEQFF
TRBJ1-1 NA TRBV5-4 NA TGTGCCAGCAGCTTGGCGGTCTTATTGGTGAACACTGAAGCTTTCTTT CASSLAVLLVNTEAFF
TRBJ2-1 NA TRBV6-5 NA TGTGCCAGCAGAGTAGGCCCTAGCTCCTACAATGAGCAGTTCTTC CASRVGPSSYNEQFF
TRBJ2-6 NA TRBV2 once TGTGCCACCCCTATCGGGGGGCGCCCCTCTGGGGCCAACGTCCTGACTTTC CATPIGGRPSGANVLTF
TRBJ2-2 NA TRBV11-2 NA TGTGCCAGCATGAGGGACTTCACCGGGGAGCTGTTTTTT CASMRDFTGELFF
TRBJ2-1 NA TRBV19 NA TGTGCCAGTAGGAATGGGGGGTATGGACCCAATGAGCAGTTCTTC CASRNGGYGPNEQFF
TRBJ1-2 TRBD1 TRBV12-5 NA TGTGCTAGTGCCCCCGGACAGGGGGGGGGCTACACCTTC CASAPGQGGGYTF
TRBJ1-5 TRBD1 TRBV5-8 NA TGTGCCAGCAGCGTCGGGACAGGTACCAATCAGCCCCAGCATTTT CASSVGTGTNQPQHF
TRBJ1-1 NA TRBV5-4 NA TGTGCCAGCAGCTTGGACAGGAGACGTGAAGCTTTCTTT CASSLDRRREAFF
TRBJ1-4 TRBD1 TRBV5-4 NA TGTGCCAGCAGCGTAACAGGGGATAATGAAAAACTGTTTTTT CASSVTGDNEKLFF
TRBJ1-2 NA TRBV28 once TGTGCCAACCAGGGTAGTGACTATGGCTACACCTTC CANQGSDYGYTF
TRBJ2-1 TRBD2 TRBV5-4 NA TGTGCCAGCAAGGTTCTAGCGGTCGCGGGTGAGCAGTTCTTC CASKVLAVAGEQFF
TRBJ2-7 NA TRBV28 NA TGTGCCAGCAGTAATAGAGGGAAGGGCTACGAGCAGTACTTC CASSNRGKGYEQYF
TRBJ1-2 TRBD1 TRBV11-2 NA TGTGCCAGCAGCACCCCGGGACAGGGGAGGGGTGGCTACACCTTC CASSTPGQGRGGYTF
TRBJ2-7 NA TRBV28 NA TGTGCCAGCGTACACAACTACGAGCAGTACTTC CASVHNYEQYF
TRBJ2-5 TRBD2 TRBV5-1 once TGCGCCAGCAGCCCGGGGGGGGCGCCGATGGAAGAGACCCAGTACTTC CASSPGGAPMEETQYF
TRBJ2-7 TRBD1 TRBV7-9 NA TGTGCCAGCAGCTTAGGTGAGGGGGACAGGACCCCCGAGCAGTACTTC CASSLGEGDRTPEQYF
TRBJ2-7 TRBD1 TRBV5-1 NA TGCGCCAGCAGCTCCACAGGGGTCTACGAGCAGTACTTC CASSSTGVYEQYF
TRBJ2-7 NA TRBV2 NA TGTGCCAGCAGATTGGACACGGACACCTACGAGCAGTACTTC CASRLDTDTYEQYF
TRBJ2-7 NA TRBV18 NA TGTGCCAGCTCACCACCGGAGTACTACGAGCAGTACTTC CASSPPEYYEQYF
TRBJ1-1 NA TRBV29-1 NA TGCAGCGCCGAGAGGGAGATGAACACTGAAGCTTTCTTT CSAEREMNTEAFF
TRBJ2-2 NA TRBV28 NA TGTGCTGCACAGGAGAACACCGGGGAGCTGTTTTTT CAAQENTGELFF
TRBJ2-2 TRBD1 TRBV4-1 NA TGCGCCAGCAGCCAACCGGGACAGGGTTCTTCCGGGGAGCTGTTTTTT CASSQPGQGSSGELFF
TRBJ2-1 NA TRBV10-2 NA TGCGCCAGCAGTAAGCGCTCCTACAATGAGCAGTTCTTC CASSKRSYNEQFF
TRBJ1-1 NA TRBV6-1 NA TGTGCCAGCAGTGACCAGGGCGGCACTGAAGCTTTCTTT CASSDQGGTEAFF
TRBJ1-4 NA TRBV5-1 NA TGCGCCAGCAGGTCTGGGGCCGGTGAACCCGGGGAAAAACTGTTTTTT CASRSGAGEPGEKLFF
TRBJ2-1 NA TRBV19 NA TGTGCCAGTAACTCGCGGGGATACAATGAGCAGTTCTTC CASNSRGYNEQFF
TRBJ2-2 NA TRBV11-2 NA TGTGCCAGCAGCTTAGTCCAGGGTAGGACCGGGGAGCTGTTTTTT CASSLVQGRTGELFF
TRBJ2-7 TRBD2 TRBV7-3 NA TGTGCCAGCAGCATTAGCGGGAGAGTCTACGAGCAGTACTTC CASSISGRVYEQYF
TRBJ1-3 TRBD1 TRBV7-3 NA TGTGCCAGCAGCTTTGCTAGCAGGGACAGGGACTCTGGAAACACCATATATTTT CASSFASRDRDSGNTIYF
TRBJ2-5 NA TRBV5-1 once TGCGCCAGCAGCTCCCCGGTCATTGAGACCCAGTACTTC CASSSPVIETQYF
TRBJ2-7 TRBD2 TRBV28 NA TGTGCCAGCCAGAAGCGGGGGGGCCGCTTCGAGCAGTACTTC CASQKRGGRFEQYF
TRBJ2-1 TRBD1 TRBV5-1 NA TGCGCCAGCAGCTTGGTAGGGGGCGGCTACAATGAGCAGTTCTTC CASSLVGGGYNEQFF
TRBJ2-3 TRBD2 TRBV7-2 NA TGTGCCAGCAGCTTCGGGGGGACCACAGATACGCAGTATTTT CASSFGGTTDTQYF
TRBJ2-1 TRBD1 TRBV5-5 NA TGTCCCTTACAGGGGCACTTGCGGAATGAGCAGTTCTTC CPLQGHLRNEQFF
TRBJ1-1 TRBD1 TRBV6-1 NA TGTGCCAGCGGAGAACAGGGGGAGGCTTTCTTT CASGEQGEAFF
TRBJ2-5 TRBD2 TRBV29-1 once TGCAGCAACCAACGGGGGGGGGAGACCCAGTACTTC CSNQRGGETQYF
TRBJ2-7 TRBD2 TRBV28 NA TGTGCCAGCAGTTTTTTCGGGCTAGCGGGAGACGCATGGTCCTACGAGCAGTACTTC CASSFFGLAGDAWSYEQYF
TRBJ2-5 NA TRBV11-1 NA TGTGCCAGCAGCACCGGACAGTGGGAGACCCAGTACTTC CASSTGQWETQYF
TRBJ1-6 NA TRBV19 once TGTGCCAGTAGCCAAACCAGGGTCCGGGATTCACCCCTCCACTTT CASSQTRVRDSPLHF
TRBJ2-1 TRBD2 TRBV5-1 NA TGCGCCAGCAGCTCGTTAAGCGGGAAGTCCTACAATGAGCAGTTCTTC CASSSLSGKSYNEQFF
TRBJ2-1 NA TRBV6-5 NA TGTGCCAGCAGTTCCCTCGGGACATCATGGTTCTTC CASSSLGTSWFF
TRBJ2-3 TRBD1 TRBV6-4 NA TGTGCCAGCAGTGAAAGGGTAGGGGGCCCAGATACGCAGTATTTT CASSERVGGPDTQYF
TRBJ1-2 NA TRBV6-5 NA TGTGCCAGCAGTACCCAGGGTAACCGCTATGGCTACACCTTC CASSTQGNRYGYTF
TRBJ1-3 TRBD1 TRBV6-6 NA TGTGCCAGCAGTTACTCTAGGGACAGGGGAGACACCATATATTTT CASSYSRDRGDTIYF
TRBJ2-7 NA TRBV5-1 NA TGCGCCAGCACAAAACAGGGAATGGGCTCCTACGAGCAGTACTTC CASTKQGMGSYEQYF
TRBJ2-3 NA TRBV19 once TGTGCCAGTTCGGCACTCCCGGGGTCAGATACGCAGTATTTT CASSALPGSDTQYF
TRBJ2-7 TRBD1 TRBV6-6 once TGTGCCAGCACCTCCTCACCGGGACAGGGGGCTTACGAGCAGTACTTC CASTSSPGQGAYEQYF
TRBJ1-2 TRBD1 TRBV18 NA TGTGCCAGCTCACCCGAGGGACAGGGGGTATATGGCTACACCTTC CASSPEGQGVYGYTF
TRBJ2-5 NA TRBV30 NA TGTGCCTGGGGGCCTACAGGGCGGGAGATAGAGACCCAGTACTTC CAWGPTGREIETQYF
TRBJ1-5 TRBD1 TRBV28 NA TGTGCCAGCAGTCTTCGACAGGGAAATCAGCCCCAGCATTTT CASSLRQGNQPQHF
TRBJ2-5 TRBD1 TRBV7-9 NA TGTGCCAGCAGTTCAGGGACAGATCGAGAGACCCAGTACTTC CASSSGTDRETQYF
TRBJ2-1 TRBD1 TRBV28 NA TGTGCCAGCAGCCCCTACCGGGACAGGGGAGTGAAGGAGCAGTTCTTC CASSPYRDRGVKEQFF
TRBJ2-3 NA TRBV6-6 once TGTGCCAGCAGTTACTCGATCAGTGCAGATACGCAGTATTTT CASSYSISADTQYF
TRBJ1-4 NA TRBV27 NA TGTGCCAGCAGTTTATTCCCCGCGGATGAAAAACTGTTTTTT CASSLFPADEKLFF
TRBJ2-1 TRBD1 TRBV6-1 NA TGTGCCAGCAGGGGACAGGGTCCGCGTCAGTTCTTC CASRGQGPRQFF
TRBJ2-1 NA TRBV6-1 NA TGTGCCAGCAGTGAAGCCGGGGGCGGACTAGGCAATGAGCAGTTCTTC CASSEAGGGLGNEQFF
TRBJ2-1 TRBD1 TRBV5-6 NA TGTGCCAGCAGCTTCGGGACAGGGGCCCCTGGGTACAATGAGCAGTTCTTC CASSFGTGAPGYNEQFF